What follows describes a single TCR beta chain. Its antigen is as yet unknown. PCR primers comprised 60 Vbeta and 13 Jbeta primers. Generated by immunoSEQ multiplex PCR, the TCRdb table keeps only in-frame clones and is missing some. In the table there are about 97,000 clones, over 80% of which are singletons. This sample stems from a study of cytomegalovirus exposure and HLA in healthy donors. Study conclusions and caveats: 150 or so TCR beta chains were listed as cytomegalovirus-associated. TCR beta V segments were, for the most part, productive about 87% or about 30% of the time in an earlier analysis. V- and J-gene trimming in TCR beta was tied to a missense DCLRE1C variant by an analysis performed later.

The TCR sequence derives from a man aged 35-49 years in good health and CMV-seronegative. Sample: PBMCs.

CDR3 sequence: CASSPGTSGFTGELFF. CDR3 in DNA: TGTGCCAGCAGCCCCGGGACTAGCGGGTTCACCGGGGAGCTGTTTTTT. The V and J genes are TRBV12-1 and TRBJ2-2; no DNA check was done on the table's D call, TRBD2. TRBV12-1 is a recognized pseudogene. The CDR3 is 16 residues long.